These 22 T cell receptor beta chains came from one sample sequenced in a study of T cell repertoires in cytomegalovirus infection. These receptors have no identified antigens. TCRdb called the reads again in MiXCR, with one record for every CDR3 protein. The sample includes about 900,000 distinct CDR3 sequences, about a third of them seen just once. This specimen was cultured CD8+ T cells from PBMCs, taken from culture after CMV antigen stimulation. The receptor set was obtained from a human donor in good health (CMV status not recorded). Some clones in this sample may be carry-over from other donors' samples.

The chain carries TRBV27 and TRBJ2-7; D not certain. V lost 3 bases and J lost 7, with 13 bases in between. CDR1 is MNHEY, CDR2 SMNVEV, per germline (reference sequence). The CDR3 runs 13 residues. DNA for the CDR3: TGTGCCAGCAGTTTGGGCAGAAGGACGGAGCAGTACTTC. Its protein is CASSLGRRTEQYF.

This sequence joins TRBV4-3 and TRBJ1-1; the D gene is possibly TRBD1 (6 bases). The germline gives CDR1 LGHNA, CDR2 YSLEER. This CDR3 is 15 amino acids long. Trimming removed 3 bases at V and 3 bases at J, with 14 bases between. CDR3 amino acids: CASSQEGDGYTEAFF. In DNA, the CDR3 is TGCGCCAGCAGCCAGGAGGGGGACGGATACACTGAAGCTTTCTTT.

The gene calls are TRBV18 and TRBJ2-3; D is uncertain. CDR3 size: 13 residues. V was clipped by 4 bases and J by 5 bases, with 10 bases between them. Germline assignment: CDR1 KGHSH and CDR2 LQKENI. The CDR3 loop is CASSRPVEDTQYF. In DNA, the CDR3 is TGTGCCAGCTCACGTCCCGTAGAAGATACGCAGTATTTT.

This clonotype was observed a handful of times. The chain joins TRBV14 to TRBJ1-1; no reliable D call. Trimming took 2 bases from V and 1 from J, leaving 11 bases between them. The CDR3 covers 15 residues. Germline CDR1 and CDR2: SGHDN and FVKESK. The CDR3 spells CASSQKRWANTEAFF. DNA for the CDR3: TGTGCCAGCAGCCAAAAGAGGTGGGCGAACACTGAAGCTTTCTTT.

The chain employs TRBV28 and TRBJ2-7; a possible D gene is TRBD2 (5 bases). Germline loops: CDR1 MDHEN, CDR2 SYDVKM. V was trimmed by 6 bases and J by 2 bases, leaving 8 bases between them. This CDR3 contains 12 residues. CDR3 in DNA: TGTGCCAGCAGGGACGGGACCTACGAGCAGTACTTC. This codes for CASRDGTYEQYF.

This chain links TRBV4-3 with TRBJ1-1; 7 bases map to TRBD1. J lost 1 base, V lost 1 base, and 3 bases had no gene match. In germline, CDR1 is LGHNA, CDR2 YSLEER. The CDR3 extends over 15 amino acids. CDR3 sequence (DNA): TGCGCCAGCAGCCAAGGCAGGGGGGCGAACACTGAAGCTTTCTTT. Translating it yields CASSQGRGANTEAFF.

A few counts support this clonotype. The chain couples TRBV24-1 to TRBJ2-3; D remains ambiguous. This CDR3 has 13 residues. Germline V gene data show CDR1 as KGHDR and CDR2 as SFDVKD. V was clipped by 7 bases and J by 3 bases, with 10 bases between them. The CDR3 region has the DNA TGTGCCACCAGGGCTATGATGACAGATACGCAGTATTTT. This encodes CATRAMMTDTQYF.

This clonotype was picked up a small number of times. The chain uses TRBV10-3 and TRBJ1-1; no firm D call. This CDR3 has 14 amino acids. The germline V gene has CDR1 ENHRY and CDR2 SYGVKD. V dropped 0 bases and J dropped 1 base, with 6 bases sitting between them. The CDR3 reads CAISESTENTEAFF. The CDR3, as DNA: TGTGCCATCAGTGAGTCGACGGAGAACACTGAAGCTTTCTTT.

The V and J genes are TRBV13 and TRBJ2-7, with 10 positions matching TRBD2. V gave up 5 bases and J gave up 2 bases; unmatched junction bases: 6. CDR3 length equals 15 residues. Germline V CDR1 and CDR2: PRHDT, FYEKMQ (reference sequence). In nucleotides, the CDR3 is TGTGCCAGCAGCGAAAACCTAGCGGGGGCCTACGAGCAGTACTTC. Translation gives CASSENLAGAYEQYF.

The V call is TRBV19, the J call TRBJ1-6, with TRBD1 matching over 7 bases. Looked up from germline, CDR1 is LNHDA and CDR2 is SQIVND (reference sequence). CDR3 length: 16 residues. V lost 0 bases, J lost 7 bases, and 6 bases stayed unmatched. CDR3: CASSIDAGTVNSPLHF. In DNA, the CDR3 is TGTGCCAGTAGTATAGATGCCGGGACAGTAAATTCACCCCTCCACTTT.

CDR3 residues: CAIRSIDSGVPETQYF. Written as DNA, the CDR3 is TGTGCCATCAGGTCCATTGATAGCGGGGTCCCGGAGACCCAGTACTTC. This sequence joins TRBV10-3 and TRBJ2-5, with TRBD2 matching over 8 bases. The CDR3 has 16 amino acids. Germline loops: CDR1 ENHRY, CDR2 SYGVKD. The V gene end was trimmed by 6 bases and the J gene end by 5 bases; junction bases not matched to a gene: 14.

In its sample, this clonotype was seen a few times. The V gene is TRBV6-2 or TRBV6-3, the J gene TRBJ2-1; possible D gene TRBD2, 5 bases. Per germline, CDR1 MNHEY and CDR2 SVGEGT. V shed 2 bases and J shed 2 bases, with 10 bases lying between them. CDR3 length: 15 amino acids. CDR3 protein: CASSYDGGPYNEQFF. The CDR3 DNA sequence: TGTGCCAGCAGTTACGACGGAGGACCCTACAATGAGCAGTTCTTC.

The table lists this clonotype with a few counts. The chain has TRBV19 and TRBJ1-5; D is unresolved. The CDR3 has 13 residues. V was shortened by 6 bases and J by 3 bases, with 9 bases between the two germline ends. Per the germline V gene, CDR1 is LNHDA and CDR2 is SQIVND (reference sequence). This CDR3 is CASSPSLNQPQHF. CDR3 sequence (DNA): TGTGCCAGTAGCCCAAGCCTCAATCAGCCCCAGCATTTT.

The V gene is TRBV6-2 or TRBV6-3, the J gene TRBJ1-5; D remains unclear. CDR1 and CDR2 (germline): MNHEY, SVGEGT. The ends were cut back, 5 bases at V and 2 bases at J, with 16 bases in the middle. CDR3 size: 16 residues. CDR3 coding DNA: TGTGCCAGCAGTGAAAGACCGGCCAGCCGCAATCAGCCCCAGCATTTT. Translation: CASSERPASRNQPQHF.

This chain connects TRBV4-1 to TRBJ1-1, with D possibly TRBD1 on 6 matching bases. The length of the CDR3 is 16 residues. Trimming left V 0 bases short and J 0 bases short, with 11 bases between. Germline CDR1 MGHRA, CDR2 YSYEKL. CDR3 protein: CASSQDFPGVNTEAFF. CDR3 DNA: TGCGCCAGCAGCCAAGATTTTCCAGGGGTGAACACTGAAGCTTTCTTT.

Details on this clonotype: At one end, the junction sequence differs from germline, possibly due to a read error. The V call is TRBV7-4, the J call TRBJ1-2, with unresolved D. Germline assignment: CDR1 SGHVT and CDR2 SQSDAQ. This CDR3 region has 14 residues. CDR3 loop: CVSSHDGTNYGYTF. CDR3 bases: TGTGTCAGCAGCCATGACGGGACTAACTATGGCTACACCTTC.

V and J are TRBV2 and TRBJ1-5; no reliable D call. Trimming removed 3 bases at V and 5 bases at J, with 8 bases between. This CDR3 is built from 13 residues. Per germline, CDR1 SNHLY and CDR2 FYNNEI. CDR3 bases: TGTGCCAGCAGTGATATGGGGTATCAGCCCCAGCATTTT. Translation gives CASSDMGYQPQHF.

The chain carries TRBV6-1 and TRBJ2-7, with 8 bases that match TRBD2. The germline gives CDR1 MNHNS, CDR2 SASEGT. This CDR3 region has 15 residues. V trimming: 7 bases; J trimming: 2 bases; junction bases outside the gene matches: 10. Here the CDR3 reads CASMKGVAGTYEQYF. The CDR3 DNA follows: TGTGCCAGCATGAAGGGAGTAGCGGGGACCTACGAGCAGTACTTC.

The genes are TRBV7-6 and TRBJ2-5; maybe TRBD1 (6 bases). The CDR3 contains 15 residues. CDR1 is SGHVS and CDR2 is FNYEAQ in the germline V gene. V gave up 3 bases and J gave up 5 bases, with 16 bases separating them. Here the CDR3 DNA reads TGTGCCAGCAGCTTGTGGGACCAGGGGAAGGAGACCCAGTACTTC. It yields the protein CASSLWDQGKETQYF.

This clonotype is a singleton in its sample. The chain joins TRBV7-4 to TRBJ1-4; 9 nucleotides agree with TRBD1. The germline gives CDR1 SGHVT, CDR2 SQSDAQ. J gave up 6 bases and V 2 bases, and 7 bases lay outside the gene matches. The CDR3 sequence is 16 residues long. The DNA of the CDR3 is TGTGCCAGCAGCTTATCCAGGACAGGGGCACATGAAAAACTGTTTTTT. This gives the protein CASSLSRTGAHEKLFF.

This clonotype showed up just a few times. CDR3 loop: CASSSWGGANVLTF. The CDR3 DNA sequence: TGTGCCAGCAGCTCGTGGGGGGGGGCCAACGTCCTGACTTTC. V and J are TRBV7-3 and TRBJ2-6, with D perhaps TRBD1 or TRBD2 (5 bases each). Germline assignment: CDR1 SGHTA and CDR2 FQGTGA. The V end was cut by 4 bases, the J end by 4 bases, with 8 bases between. CDR3 length: 14 amino acids.

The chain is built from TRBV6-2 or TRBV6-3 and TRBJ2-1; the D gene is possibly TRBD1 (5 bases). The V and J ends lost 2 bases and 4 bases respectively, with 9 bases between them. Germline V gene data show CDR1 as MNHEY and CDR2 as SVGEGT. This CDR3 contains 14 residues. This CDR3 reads CASSYVDTYNEQFF. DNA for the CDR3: TGTGCCAGCAGTTACGTGGACACTTACAATGAGCAGTTCTTC.